The T cell receptor beta chain described here comes from a study of T and B cells in COVID-19 patients. As for this clonotype: Antigen unknown.

Whole-study results and caveats: In COVID-19 patients, T cell receptor beta variable and joining gene use was reportedly strongly skewed.

BIOMED2 TRB-A/B primer pools were used in multiplex TRB PCR. TCRdb used MiXCR to reprocess the multiplex PCR reads, holding one entry per CDR3 protein. The sample holds over 9,000 distinct CDR3 sequences; 30% to 40% are singletons and the top ten take about 20%. This CDR3 spans 15 amino acids. Germline CDR1 and CDR2: DFQATT and SNEGSKA (reference sequence). Trimming left V 0 bases short and J 3 bases short, with 15 bases between. Blood genomic DNA input for TRB amplification was roughly 230-550 ng. This receptor was taken from a human donor who had recovered from COVID-19. The specimen was blood. This chain joins TRBV20-1 and TRBJ2-7, with D possibly being TRBD1 (5 bases). The CDR3 DNA reads TGCAGTGCTAGAGATAGGGCACAGGCAATCTACGAGCAGTACTTC. Residues: CSARDRAQAIYEQYF.